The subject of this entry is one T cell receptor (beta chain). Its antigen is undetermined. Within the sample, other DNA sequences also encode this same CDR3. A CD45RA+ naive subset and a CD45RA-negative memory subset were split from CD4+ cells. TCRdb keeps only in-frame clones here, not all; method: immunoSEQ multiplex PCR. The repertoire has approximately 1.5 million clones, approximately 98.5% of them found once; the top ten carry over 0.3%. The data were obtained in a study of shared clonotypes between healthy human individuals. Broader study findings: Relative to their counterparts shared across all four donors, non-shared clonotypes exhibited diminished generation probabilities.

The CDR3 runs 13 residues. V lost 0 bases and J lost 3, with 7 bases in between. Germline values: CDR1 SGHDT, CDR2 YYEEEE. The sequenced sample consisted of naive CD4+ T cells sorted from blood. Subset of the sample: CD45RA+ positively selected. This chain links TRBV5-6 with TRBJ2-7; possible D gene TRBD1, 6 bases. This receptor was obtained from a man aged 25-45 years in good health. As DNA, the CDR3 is TGTGCCAGCAGCTTGGTGGACAGCTACGAGCAGTACTTC. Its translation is CASSLVDSYEQYF.